Listed below are T cell receptor beta chains from one sample, sequenced in a study of shared clonotypes between healthy human individuals. The assay was immunoSEQ multiplex PCR, and TCRdb's table has in-frame clones only and misses some. The data contain 110,000 or so clones, about 67% of them singletons. The specimen was memory CD8+ T cells sorted from blood. All receptors come from a woman in her 30s in good health. Each CDR3 is given with its conserved first and last residue. Fields, in order: D gene, V gene, clone size, J gene, CDR3 length, CDR3 protein, CDR3 DNA. The D gene is left open where the match is weak. Not every row has a clone size; where given, it reads once, few, many or a size class.

>TRBD1|TRBV28|.|TRBJ2-7|13
CASSWDRGYEQYF
TGTGCCAGCAGTTGGGACAGGGGCTACGAGCAGTACTTC
>.|TRBV28|.|TRBJ2-3|12
CASRDNTDTQYF
TGTGCCAGCAGGGACAACACAGATACGCAGTATTTT
>.|TRBV25-1|.|TRBJ1-5|16
CASRGAGPEGNQPQHF
TGTGCCAGCAGAGGGGCTGGGCCGGAGGGCAATCAGCCCCAGCATTTT
>.|TRBV25-1|.|TRBJ1-1|12
CASSEPPGEAFF
TGTGCCAGCAGTGAACCCCCGGGGGAAGCTTTCTTT
>.|TRBV4-1|.|TRBJ1-1|15
CASSQDLGAGNEAFF
TGCGCCAGCAGCCAAGACTTAGGGGCGGGGAATGAAGCTTTCTTT
>TRBD1|TRBV27|.|TRBJ2-7|14
CASSNREGQGEQYF
TGTGCCAGCAGTAATCGAGAGGGACAGGGCGAGCAGTACTTC
>.|TRBV21-1|.|TRBJ2-5|17
CASSNFYRVSRAGEQYF
TGTGCCAGCAGCAACTTTTACAGGGTTTCGAGGGCCGGAGAGCAGTACTTC
>.|TRBV18|.|TRBJ2-1|17
CASSPPTQTLIHNEQFF
TGTGCCAGCTCACCACCGACACAGACGCTAATCCACAATGAGCAGTTCTTC
>.|TRBV29-1|once|TRBJ2-2|12
CSVVGQTGELFF
TGCAGCGTTGTGGGACAAACCGGGGAGCTGTTTTTT
>.|TRBV7-9|.|TRBJ1-1|13
CASKGDMDTEAFF
TGTGCCAGTAAGGGGGACATGGACACTGAAGCTTTCTTT
>TRBD1|TRBV4-1|.|TRBJ2-1|15
CASRVTGGNEHEQFF
TGCGCCAGCAGGGTTACAGGGGGAAATGAGCATGAGCAGTTCTTC
>TRBD2|TRBV4-2|many|TRBJ2-5|16
CASSQGIAGVQETQYF
TGTGCCAGCAGCCAAGGGATAGCGGGAGTTCAGGAGACCCAGTACTTC
>TRBD2|TRBV27|.|TRBJ2-7|14
CASSTTGTSHEQYF
TGTGCCAGCAGCACTACCGGGACTAGCCACGAGCAGTACTTC
>TRBD1|TRBV6-5|.|TRBJ1-2|15
CASRERDSSVYGYTF
TGTGCCAGCAGGGAGCGGGACAGCTCAGTTTATGGCTACACCTTC
>TRBD1|TRBV5-6|.|TRBJ1-1|13
CASSLEGGSGAFF
TGTGCCAGCAGCTTGGAAGGGGGCAGTGGAGCTTTCTTT
>TRBD1|TRBV4-2|.|TRBJ2-5|16
CASSQEGGTGFGTQYF
TGTGCCAGCAGCCAAGAGGGCGGGACAGGGTTTGGGACCCAGTACTTC
>.|TRBV9|.|TRBJ2-7|14
CASSVGGSSYEQYF
TGTGCCAGCAGCGTAGGTGGTAGCAGCTACGAGCAGTACTTC
>TRBD2|TRBV27|.|TRBJ2-7|15
CASSPREAGVYEQYF
TGTGCCAGCAGTCCCCGGGAAGCGGGAGTCTACGAGCAGTACTTC
>.|TRBV7-9|.|TRBJ2-7|15
CASSLEAGKNRGQYF
TGTGCCAGCAGCTTAGAGGCAGGGAAAAATCGGGGGCAGTACTTC
>TRBD2|TRBV2|.|TRBJ2-7|14
CASRGLAGGLEQYF
TGTGCCAGCAGGGGACTAGCGGGAGGACTCGAGCAGTACTTC
>.|TRBV29-1|.|TRBJ2-1|14
CSVVQDPPLGEQFF
TGCAGCGTCGTGCAGGATCCGCCTCTAGGTGAGCAGTTCTTC
>.|TRBV29-1|.|TRBJ1-1|14
CSVEPGSGGGEAFF
TGCAGCGTTGAACCGGGATCCGGTGGGGGTGAAGCTTTCTTT
>.|TRBV11-2|.|TRBJ2-1|13
CASSSLTGSEQFF
TGTGCCAGCAGCTCTCTTACGGGATCTGAGCAGTTCTTC
>.|TRBV27|.|TRBJ1-2|16
CASSRIRQKSYYGYTF
TGTGCCAGCAGTAGAATACGACAGAAAAGTTACTATGGCTACACCTTC
>.|TRBV18|.|TRBJ2-5|13
CASSPSLGETQYF
TGTGCCAGCTCACCCTCTCTGGGAGAGACCCAGTACTTC
>.|TRBV19|once|TRBJ2-3|13
CASSQGLADTQYF
TGTGCCAGTTCCCAAGGGCTTGCAGATACGCAGTATTTT
>TRBD2|TRBV7-2|.|TRBJ2-7|18
CASSLIGLETLRSYEQYF
TGTGCCAGCAGCTTAATAGGACTAGAGACGTTGCGCTCCTACGAGCAGTACTTC
>TRBD2|TRBV27|.|TRBJ2-7|14
CASSLLAGGPEQYF
TGTGCCAGCAGCCTCCTAGCGGGAGGGCCCGAGCAGTACTTC
>TRBD2|TRBV4-1|.|TRBJ2-5|15
CASSPTSGSLGEQYF
TGCGCCAGCAGCCCCACTAGCGGGAGTTTGGGAGAGCAGTACTTC
>TRBD1|TRBV30|many|TRBJ1-4|14
CAWSPGTGDEKLFF
TGTGCCTGGAGTCCCGGGACAGGGGATGAAAAACTGTTTTTT
>.|TRBV7-9|.|TRBJ2-1|16
CASSPRTGHGRDEQFF
TGTGCCAGCAGCCCCAGAACCGGACATGGGCGCGATGAGCAGTTCTTC
>.|TRBV2|medium-sized|TRBJ2-1|15
CASSPGDIMPNEQFF
TGTGCCAGCAGTCCAGGGGACATAATGCCCAATGAGCAGTTCTTC
>TRBD1|TRBV30|few|TRBJ1-2|13
CAWSAGGGYGYTF
TGTGCCTGGAGTGCAGGGGGAGGCTATGGCTACACCTTC
>.|TRBV19|.|TRBJ2-3|16
CASSIGGARSADTQYF
TGTGCCAGTAGTATCGGAGGGGCAAGGTCGGCAGATACGCAGTATTTT
>.|TRBV19|few|TRBJ2-7|12
CASSIVGYEQYF
TGTGCCAGTAGTATAGTCGGATACGAGCAGTACTTC
>TRBD2|TRBV19|.|TRBJ2-2|18
CASSMRASGRTNTGELFF
TGTGCCAGTAGTATGAGGGCTAGCGGGAGAACAAACACCGGGGAGCTGTTTTTT
>TRBD1|TRBV28|.|TRBJ2-5|13
CASSRDRKETQYF
TGTGCCAGCAGCCGGGACAGGAAAGAGACCCAGTACTTC
>TRBD1|TRBV2|.|TRBJ1-3|14
CASRGQPDGNTIYF
TGTGCCAGCAGGGGACAGCCGGACGGAAACACCATATATTTT
>.|TRBV4-1|.|TRBJ2-7|16
CASSQIYETASYEQYF
TGCGCCAGCAGCCAAATATACGAGACAGCCTCCTACGAGCAGTACTTC
>.|TRBV29-1|once|TRBJ1-1|14
CSVEAEGWGTEAFF
TGCAGCGTTGAAGCGGAGGGTTGGGGCACTGAAGCTTTCTTT
>TRBD2|TRBV30|.|TRBJ2-1|16
CAWSVGTSGPYNEQFF
TGTGCCTGGAGTGTGGGGACTAGCGGACCCTACAATGAGCAGTTCTTC
>.|TRBV15|.|TRBJ1-1|15
CATSREYRVGTEAFF
TGTGCCACCAGCAGAGAATACAGGGTCGGCACTGAAGCTTTCTTT
>.|TRBV25-1|.|TRBJ1-5|18
CASSESSSRADSDQPQHF
TGTGCCAGCAGTGAAAGCTCCAGCCGGGCCGACTCGGATCAGCCCCAGCATTTT
>TRBD2|TRBV16|many|TRBJ2-3|19
CASSQRVPSGSLSTDTQYF
TGTGCCAGCAGCCAAAGAGTCCCTAGCGGGAGTTTGAGCACAGATACGCAGTATTTT
>TRBD2|TRBV2|.|TRBJ2-1|15
CASSTSGRPYNEQFF
TGTGCCAGCAGTACTAGCGGGAGGCCCTACAATGAGCAGTTCTTC
>.|TRBV6-5|.|TRBJ2-7|13
CASRDRGTYEQYF
TGTGCCAGCAGGGACCGGGGTACCTACGAGCAGTACTTC
>TRBD1|TRBV28|.|TRBJ2-2|15
CASSRYRGLAGELFF
TGTGCCAGCAGTCGATACAGGGGGCTTGCCGGGGAGCTGTTTTTT
>TRBD2|TRBV28|.|TRBJ2-5|16
CASSFLLAETQETQYF
TGTGCCAGCAGTTTCCTACTAGCGGAGACCCAAGAGACCCAGTACTTC
>.|TRBV27|.|TRBJ2-1|15
CASSFPPPGWNEQFF
TGTGCCAGCAGTTTCCCGCCACCAGGTTGGAATGAGCAGTTCTTC
>TRBD2|TRBV28|many|TRBJ2-2|20
CASSLFSQARTSGRAGELFF
TGTGCCAGCAGTTTATTTTCCCAGGCCCGGACTAGCGGGAGGGCCGGGGAGCTGTTTTTT
>TRBD2|TRBV7-6|once|TRBJ2-5|14
CASSLVTGGETQYF
TGTGCCAGCAGCCTCGTGACGGGGGGGGAGACCCAGTACTTC
>.|TRBV23-1|few|TRBJ2-1|13
CASSPLGDNEQFF
TGCGCCAGCAGTCCCCTGGGAGACAATGAGCAGTTCTTC
>.|TRBV6-1|.|TRBJ1-2|14
CASSRTDPSGGYTF
TGTGCCAGCAGCCGCACCGACCCCTCAGGGGGCTACACCTTC
>.|TRBV28|.|TRBJ1-1|18
CASSLDERRPSTNTEAFF
TGTGCCAGCAGTCTTGATGAGCGGCGGCCCTCAACTAACACTGAAGCTTTCTTT
>.|TRBV30|.|TRBJ1-4|13
CAWSVIPNEKLFF
TGTGCCTGGAGCGTGATACCAAATGAAAAACTGTTTTTT
>.|TRBV4-1|.|TRBJ2-7|12
CASSQGGAVRPF
TGCGCCAGCAGCCAAGGAGGAGCGGTCCGACCCTTC
>.|TRBV4-1|.|TRBJ1-5|15
CASSQEGGGVQPQHF
TGCGCCAGCAGCCAAGAGGGAGGGGGTGTTCAGCCCCAGCATTTT
>.|TRBV9|many|TRBJ2-3|13
CASSLEYPPTQYF
TGTGCCAGCAGCCTCGAGTACCCGCCCACGCAGTATTTT
>.|TRBV9|many|TRBJ2-1|17
CASSVDLSAGSNNEQFF
TGTGCCAGCAGCGTAGATTTGTCGGCGGGGTCTAACAATGAGCAGTTCTTC
>.|TRBV20-1|.|TRBJ2-7|11
CSGAFRYEQYF
TGCAGTGGAGCATTTCGCTACGAGCAGTACTTC